This T cell receptor beta chain was recovered during a study of T cell responses to AZD1222 COVID-19 vaccine (dated by TCRdb to the early 2020s). Regarding the study in general: AZD1222 recipients with second doses at about 4 weeks or about 12 weeks were pooled, because spike-specific TCR depth and breadth did not differ between schedules. TCR sequencing covered more than 230 trial participants: 200 to 210 given two doses of AZD1222 and about 26 given two doses of MenACWY control vaccine. Trial participants were enrolled by age into subgroups of 18-55, 56-69 and 70-plus years, and roughly 150, 30 and 60 TCR-sequenced participants, respectively, were included in these subgroups.

The CDR3 regions of human TCRbeta chains were analyzed by immunosequencing. Under the source paper's analysis protocol: TCRs in the repertoires were compared against a reference library of SARS-CoV-2-specific TCRs that had been generated with the MIRA antigen-specificity platform. Breadth was defined as the fraction of unique TCRs that were SARS-CoV-2-associated, and depth was defined as the fraction of total T cells that were SARS-CoV-2-associated. Using the MIRA data, each spike-specific TCR was assigned both to the spike region to which the TCR was reactive and to a CD4 or CD8 class. Log10-transformed breadth and depth values were compared by one-way ANOVA with Sidak's multiple comparisons tests. TCRdb stores this immuneACCESS table with in-frame sequences only. Part of the clones is absent; in the studies checked, under half of the shortfall reflects unresolved V genes, and no reason is known for the rest. That table supplies the V and J calls and clone size; D and trimming were determined from the DNA. The sample table lists 100,000 to 150,000 clones, approximately 88% of them with a count of one. The top ten clones comprise about 6% of the sample.

Paper-wide results and their limitations: Conclusions about previously exposed vaccinees are limited because only five to seven AZD1222 recipients were SARS-CoV-2 seropositive at baseline. No day 14 peak-response samples were available, so repertoires were characterized only after the peak T cell response. A significant rise in spike-specific TCR breadth and depth was observed after two AZD1222 doses relative to day 0 and relative to MenACWY recipients. Epitopes outside the regions mutated in the B.1.351 and B.1.1.7 variants were reportedly recognized by nearly half of the unique spike-specific TCRs. Participants were mostly white British, with more females than males. The authors suggested clonal diversity may have been underestimated. The whole spike protein was spanned by vaccine-associated CD4 TCRs, and dominant responses were seen in regions 160-218 and 743-854. The 56-69-year group was small, and its depth increase did not reach significance, likely because of low power.

This clone was seen only once. Its antigen remains unidentified. The input lacks base qualities; no much larger clone sits a single base away. The time point label for this specimen denotes: baseline before first vaccination. Vaccinee samples came from UK trials COV001 and COV002, including a single-blind randomized controlled phase 2/3 trial of AZD1222 (ChAdOx1 nCoV-19) in healthy adults. Trial participant PBMC samples were collected at day 0 and day 28 after the second dose for TCRbeta chain sequencing. This material consisted of peripheral blood, taken on day 0 of AZD1222 vaccination. This clonotype originated in an adult in good health.

The DNA sequence is TGCGCCAGCAGCCAAGAAGGGGGCCGGGGCAGTTCCGCCTACGAGCAGTACTTC. Translated, this gives CASSQEGGRGSSAYEQYF. This chain joins TRBV4-1 to TRBJ2-7; 7 nucleotides in the junction match TRBD1. V and J are trimmed by 0 bases and 2 bases, and the gene matches miss 13 bases of the junction. CDR1 and CDR2, looked up from the germline V gene, are MGHRA and YSYEKL. Spanning cysteine to phenylalanine, the CDR3 consists of 18 amino acids. The DNA shown is the 54-base CDR3, in frame from base 1.